These T cell receptor beta chains were read from a single sample in a study of cytomegalovirus exposure and HLA in healthy donors. Libraries were prepared by immunoSEQ multiplex PCR; TCRdb keeps only in-frame clonotypes and omits some of them. The data contain 90,000 or so clones, 80% to 90% of them singletons. Sequencing used PBMCs. The source of these receptors is a man aged 25 to 40 in good health and CMV-seropositive. Both conserved end residues are part of each CDR3. D genes are given only for firm matches. For some rows the clone size is stated as once, few or many, or as a class when expanded; others skip it.

CDR3nt: TGTGCCAGCAGTTTTACGAACACCGGGGAGCTGTTTTTT; CDR3aa: CASSFTNTGELFF; d_gene: NA; abundance: NA; v_gene: TRBV25-1; j_gene: TRBJ2-2; len: 13
CDR3nt: TGTGCCAGCAGCTCGGGACAGTATAGCAATCAGCCCCAGCATTTT; CDR3aa: CASSSGQYSNQPQHF; d_gene: TRBD1; abundance: NA; v_gene: TRBV5-8; j_gene: TRBJ1-5; len: 15
CDR3nt: TGCGCCAGCAGACTCCAGGGGGGATCTGGGGCCAACGTCCTGACTTTC; CDR3aa: CASRLQGGSGANVLTF; d_gene: NA; abundance: few; v_gene: TRBV5-1; j_gene: TRBJ2-6; len: 16
CDR3nt: TGTGCCAGCAGTTACGGGGGGGCCTACAATGAGCAGTTCTTC; CDR3aa: CASSYGGAYNEQFF; d_gene: TRBD2; abundance: NA; v_gene: TRBV6-5; j_gene: TRBJ2-1; len: 14
CDR3nt: TGTGCCAGCAGCCCCATCTCTCTAGTTAAGGACAATGAGCAGTTCTTC; CDR3aa: CASSPISLVKDNEQFF; d_gene: NA; abundance: NA; v_gene: TRBV7-9; j_gene: TRBJ2-1; len: 16
CDR3nt: TGTGCCAGCAGTTTATTGATGAGGGAGACCCAGTACTTC; CDR3aa: CASSLLMRETQYF; d_gene: NA; abundance: NA; v_gene: TRBV27; j_gene: TRBJ2-5; len: 13
CDR3nt: TGTGCCTGGAGTGTTGCGGGGAACACTGAAGCTTTCTTT; CDR3aa: CAWSVAGNTEAFF; d_gene: NA; abundance: NA; v_gene: TRBV30; j_gene: TRBJ1-1; len: 13
CDR3nt: TGTGCCACGAGTAATCGGGTCACAGATACGCAGTATTTT; CDR3aa: CATSNRVTDTQYF; d_gene: NA; abundance: NA; v_gene: TRBV15; j_gene: TRBJ2-3; len: 13
CDR3nt: TGTGCCAGCAGTCCACTGGGACTAGCGGGACCGAATGAGCAGTTCTTC; CDR3aa: CASSPLGLAGPNEQFF; d_gene: TRBD2; abundance: NA; v_gene: TRBV27; j_gene: TRBJ2-1; len: 16
CDR3nt: TGTGCCAGTAGTATTAAGGGACAGGGGGCGCGTGGCTACACCTTC; CDR3aa: CASSIKGQGARGYTF; d_gene: TRBD1; abundance: NA; v_gene: TRBV19; j_gene: TRBJ1-2; len: 15
CDR3nt: TGTGCCAGCAGCCTTTCGACAGGAGGAAACGAGCAGTACTTC; CDR3aa: CASSLSTGGNEQYF; d_gene: NA; abundance: NA; v_gene: TRBV7-6; j_gene: TRBJ2-7; len: 14
CDR3nt: TGCGCCAGCAGCTACCTAGCGGGAGGGACCGGCTCCTACGAGCAGTACTTC; CDR3aa: CASSYLAGGTGSYEQYF; d_gene: TRBD2; abundance: NA; v_gene: TRBV4-1; j_gene: TRBJ2-7; len: 17
CDR3nt: TGTGCCAGCAGCCGAGGACGGGGATACCCCTACGAGCAGTACTTC; CDR3aa: CASSRGRGYPYEQYF; d_gene: NA; abundance: NA; v_gene: TRBV5-6; j_gene: TRBJ2-7; len: 15
CDR3nt: TGTGCCTGGGGTCCTAGCCAAGAGACCCAGTACTTC; CDR3aa: CAWGPSQETQYF; d_gene: NA; abundance: NA; v_gene: TRBV30; j_gene: TRBJ2-5; len: 12
CDR3nt: TGCAGCGTTGCGCAAACAGGGTGGGGACGAGGAACTGAAGCTTTCTTT; CDR3aa: CSVAQTGWGRGTEAFF; d_gene: NA; abundance: medium-sized; v_gene: TRBV29-1; j_gene: TRBJ1-1; len: 16
CDR3nt: TGTGCCAGCAGCTTAGAAGACCAGGGGGCACAGGACACCGGGGAGCTGTTTTTT; CDR3aa: CASSLEDQGAQDTGELFF; d_gene: TRBD1; abundance: NA; v_gene: TRBV7-6; j_gene: TRBJ2-2; len: 18
CDR3nt: TGCGCCAGCAGCTTGTCTAGCGGGATGTACAATGAGCAGTTCTTC; CDR3aa: CASSLSSGMYNEQFF; d_gene: TRBD2; abundance: NA; v_gene: TRBV5-1; j_gene: TRBJ2-1; len: 15
CDR3nt: TGTGCCAGCAGCCCCCCGACTAGCGTACAAGAGACCCAGTACTTC; CDR3aa: CASSPPTSVQETQYF; d_gene: TRBD2; abundance: once; v_gene: TRBV7-9; j_gene: TRBJ2-5; len: 15
CDR3nt: TGTGCCAGCACCCCGACCACAGGGCCCACTGAAGCTTTCTTT; CDR3aa: CASTPTTGPTEAFF; d_gene: NA; abundance: NA; v_gene: TRBV28; j_gene: TRBJ1-1; len: 14